The text below deals with one TCR beta chain. This clone appeared once. The antigen this receptor binds is unknown. No per-base quality is available; no much larger clone lies one base away. The data stem from a study of shared clonotypes between healthy human individuals (TCRdb year 2020). A note on the overall study: A couple of women and a few men aged 18 to 49 years were included in the cohort. For each donor, CD4 naive and CD4 memory were each run on three plates, CD8 naive on two plates, and CD8 memory on one plate. To estimate repertoire size and how much clonotype sharing occurs between individuals, the study deeply sequenced the blood TCR repertoires of five healthy adults. Different laboratories and diverse techniques were used to prepare libraries and sequence TCR repertoires, to increase sequencing depth and limit assay-specific biases. Per donor, leukapheresis produced somewhere between about 0.9 and 9.5 billion PBMCs. Points the paper makes about the study in general: The genetic and exposure-history diversity represented was limited by the small number of donors. Naive subsets generally had larger estimated clonotype richness than memory subsets did. Compared with non-shared clonotypes, the clonotypes found in all four sorted-subset donors had higher generation probabilities. Incomplete sequencing was indicated by rarefaction of sorted-subset datasets, despite the large sequencing depth. Pairwise subsampling led to the expectation that sequencing depth would affect the degree of clonotype sharing among donors. Across a handful of donors, about 5.2% of naive CD4, around 3.5% of naive CD8, about 2.3% of memory CD4, and approximately 0.42% of memory CD8 clonotypes were shared. Only blood was sampled, and tissue TCR repertoires likely differ from those in blood.

TCR CDR3 regions were amplified from genomic DNA by multiplex PCR using the deep immunoSEQ assay. Extracted genomic DNA from each cell subset was spread evenly across all wells of several immunoSEQ 96-well plates, with each plate serving as a replicate. Each replicate PCR for sorted subsets received 150 to 250 ng genomic DNA, equal to some 32,000 T cell genomes. Purified libraries were measured with a Qubit 3.0 fluorometer, size-checked on a Bioanalyzer 2100, and measured again with the KAPA Library Quantification kit. A separate single-read 150-cycle Illumina NextSeq 550 flow cell was used to sequence each immunoSEQ 96-well plate. From the authors' description of their analysis: Because only junctional sequences without quality scores were contained in the immunoSEQ output, filtering matching that applied to full-length reads could not be performed. Sequences were annotated with PyIR, a Python wrapper for IgBLAST v1.9, and V/J genes and CDR3 were assigned using IMGT germline references. Reads with weak V/J assignments (E-value above 1e-6), missing CDR3, stop codons, out-of-frame junctions, or ambiguous translated residues were removed. V3J clonotypes were defined as sequences sharing an identical inferred V gene, J gene, and CDR3 amino acid sequence. Percentage overlap between repertoires was calculated by dividing the number of shared unique clonotypes by the size of the smaller repertoire. RTK rarefaction, the Chao1 estimator, and Recon v2.1 estimates of unobserved clonotypes were used to assess repertoire richness. Generation probabilities were computed with OLGA for all TCRbeta clonotypes obtained by the gDNA method from a few donors. This immuneACCESS table, as held by TCRdb, lists in-frame sequences with V and J called but not all clones. Of the missing ones, under half trace to an unresolved V gene in checked studies; the others have no known cause. The V and J calls and clone size are taken from that table; D and trimming were inferred from the DNA. Across this sample there are about 1.1 million clones, with 75% to 80% seen only once. Of the sample, roughly 0.62% is held by the ten largest clones.

A distance of 11 bases separates the germline ends of V and J, which lose 0 bases and 8 bases respectively. For CDR1 and CDR2, the germline V gene (reference sequence) lists GTSNPN and SVGIG. The CDR3 holds 13 amino acids from the cysteine to the phenylalanine. The sequence is cut down to CDR3 DNA, 39 bases in frame from base 1. The donors were healthy, HIV-negative adults with no recently reported acute infections or vaccinations. Only Caucasian adults living in Nashville, Tennessee, USA were represented among the donors. CD4+ T cells were enriched by magnetic negative selection; naive cells were then positively selected on CD45RA, and the negative fraction formed the memory subset. After blood collection by leukapheresis, PBMCs were isolated using Ficoll-Histopaque density gradient centrifugation and then cryopreserved in the vapor phase of liquid nitrogen. Analytical flow cytometry was used to check the purity and quantity of every magnetically sorted T cell population. Genomic DNA was isolated from every sorted fraction and measured by UV absorbance on a Nanodrop 2000c.

The sequence came from a man aged 18 to 30 in good health. Some clones in this sample may be carry-over from other donors' samples. Source material: memory CD4+ T cells from PBMCs. The cell subset or site label here, explained by the study, means: CD45RA-negative fraction. This chain joins TRBV30 to TRBJ1-3; the D gene cannot be resolved reliably. The DNA sequence is TGTGCCTGGAGTGTACGTGGGTCTGACACCATATATTTT. This codes for CAWSVRGSDTIYF.